These 2 T cell receptor beta chains were all obtained from the same sample, sequenced in a study of T cells in Graves' hyperthyroidism and ophthalmopathy. The investigators amplified TCR beta CDR3 regions from RNA transcripts. With the HTBI primer set, the TCR CDR3 went through a first round of RT-PCR. TCRdb re-called the multiplex PCR reads through MiXCR, storing one row per CDR3 protein. The sample lists 400,000 or so distinct CDR3 sequences, about 16% occurring once. What was sequenced was blood. Every receptor here comes from an older woman with Graves' ophthalmopathy.

This clonotype was seen at least ten times. This chain joins TRBV9 and TRBJ2-7; tentatively, D is TRBD1 (6 bases). CDR3 length: 14 amino acids. The V and J ends lost 4 bases and 2 bases respectively, with 13 bases between them. Looked up from germline, CDR1 is SGDLS and CDR2 is YYNGEE. CDR3 region: CASSPGDNPYEQYF. CDR3 DNA sequence: TGTGCCAGCAGCCCAGGGGACAATCCCTACGAGCAGTACTTC.

This clonotype turned up a few times. The rearrangement joins TRBV4-2 to TRBJ2-1; 11 bases are shared with TRBD2. The CDR3 totals 15 residues. Per the germline V gene, CDR1 is LGHNA and CDR2 is YNFKEQ. The V gene end was trimmed by 0 bases and the J gene end by 9 bases; junction bases not matched to a gene: 4. The CDR3 region is CASSQDSGRAIEQFF. The CDR3 DNA sequence: TGTGCCAGCAGCCAAGATAGCGGGAGGGCCATTGAGCAGTTCTTC.